This T cell receptor (beta chain) was observed in a study of Ad26.COV2.S vaccination and SARS-CoV-2 variants. CDR1 is PRHDT, CDR2 FYEKMQ, per germline (reference sequence). The CDR3 contains 16 residues. Using immunoSEQ multiplex PCR, the repertoire was profiled, and TCRdb retains in-frame clones only, with some absent. The sample has 400,000 to 500,000 clones, roughly 88% seen once. Comment on this clone: At one end, the junction sequence differs from germline, possibly due to a read error.

The treatment here: around 19 received Ad26.COV2.S at low or high dose, single or two shots; about 5 received placebo; per-sample allocation not given. Collection of samples fell on day 63 after the first vaccine or placebo injection. The receptor was isolated from a person aged 18 to 65 who received the Ad26.COV2.S COVID-19 vaccine or a placebo. The chain carries TRBV13 and TRBJ1-2; 10 bases are a match to TRBD1. Here the sequenced sample was peripheral blood, taken in a trial of Ad26.COV2.S vaccine versus placebo. The CDR3 protein is CASSLGTGVSGNGYTF. CDR3 in DNA: TGTGCCAGCAGCCTAGGGACAGGGGTTAGTGGTAATGGCTACACCTTC.